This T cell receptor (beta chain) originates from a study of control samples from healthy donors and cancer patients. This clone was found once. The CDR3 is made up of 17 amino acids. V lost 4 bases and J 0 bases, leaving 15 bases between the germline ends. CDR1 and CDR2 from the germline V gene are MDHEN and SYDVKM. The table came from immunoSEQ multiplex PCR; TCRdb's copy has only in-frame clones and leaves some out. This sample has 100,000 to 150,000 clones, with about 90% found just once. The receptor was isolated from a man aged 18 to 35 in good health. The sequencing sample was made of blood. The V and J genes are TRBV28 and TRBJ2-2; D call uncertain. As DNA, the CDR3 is TGTGCCAGCAGTTCCCCCCAGACACTTCCGAACACCGGGGAGCTGTTTTTT. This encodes CASSSPQTLPNTGELFF. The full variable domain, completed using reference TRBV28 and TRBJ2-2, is DVKVTQSSRYLVKRTGEKVFLECVQDMDHENMFWYRQDPGLGLRLIYFSYDVKMKEKGDIPEGYSVSREKKERFSLILESASTNQTSMYLCASSSPQTLPNTGELFFGEGSRLTVL.